The clone carrying this T cell receptor (beta chain) is termed medium-sized. No antigen is known for it. These data belong to a study of OX40 agonist ivuxolimab in advanced cancers. Points from the study as a whole: In the 0.1-3.0 mg/kg groups, partial responders showed among the lowest expansion.

With 3 bases removed from V and 0 bases from J, the gap between germline ends came to 11 bases. CDR1 SEHNR and CDR2 FQNEAQ come from the germline V gene (reference sequence). The CDR3 runs 15 residues. Profiled with immunoSEQ multiplex PCR; TCRdb holds only in-frame clones, not every one. Of around 49,000 clones detected, almost 80% appear once; the ten largest clones hold over 6.5%. The chain joins TRBV7-9 to TRBJ1-1; D is perhaps TRBD1 (6 bases). This sample comprised CD4+ or CD8+ T cells sorted from blood, obtained in a trial of the OX40 agonist ivuxolimab. The sequence derives from an adult with an advanced solid tumor such as melanoma, head and neck, liver or kidney cancer. In DNA form, the CDR3 reads TGTGCCAGCAGCTTCCCTGGACAGATGAACACTGAAGCTTTCTTT. This sequence encodes CASSFPGQMNTEAFF.